This T cell receptor (beta chain) was sequenced for a study of blood T cell repertoires in COVID-19. In the study overall: The United States, Italy and Spain supplied acute and convalescent COVID-19 samples.

Germline V gene sequence: CDR1 LNHDA, CDR2 SQIVND (reference sequence). V dropped 10 bases and J dropped 6 bases, with 15 bases sitting between them. The CDR3 spans 13 residues. Source study methods: Amplifying reference gene primers gave estimates of nucleated cell counts. Profiled with immunoSEQ multiplex PCR; TCRdb holds only in-frame clones, not every one. The V and J calls and clone size are taken from that table; D and trimming were inferred from the DNA. The sample records around 100,000 clones, less than 90% being singletons. Source material: peripheral blood. The receptor comes from a human donor in a cohort sampled during active COVID-19. This chain connects TRBV19 to TRBJ2-2, with a tentative D call TRBD2 (5 bases). CDR3 coding DNA: TGTGCCACCTCCGGGATCCCCCCCGGGGAGCTGTTTTTT. This encodes CATSGIPPGELFF.